Presented here are 22 T cell receptor beta chains from one specimen sequenced in a study of T cells after yellow fever vaccination. TCRdb used MiXCR to reprocess the 5' RACE reads, holding one entry per CDR3 protein. The data contain 200,000 to 250,000 distinct CDR3 sequences, 6.9% of them singletons. The source material was CD4+ T cells sorted from PBMCs, sampled 15 days after the yellow fever booster vaccination. These receptors originate from a young man who received the YFV17D yellow fever vaccine.

This clonotype turned up a few times. The chain has TRBV30 and TRBJ1-1; 7 positions match TRBD1. The CDR3 has 13 residues. Germline V CDR1 and CDR2: GTSNPN, SVGIG (reference sequence). V gave up 5 bases and J gave up 4 bases; unmatched junction bases: 7. The CDR3: CAWDRARATEAFF. For the CDR3, the DNA is TGTGCCTGGGACAGGGCCAGGGCCACTGAAGCTTTCTTT.

This clonotype was seen a handful of times. The J gene is TRBJ1-2, the V gene TRBV5-6, with D unresolved. Looked up from germline, CDR1 is SGHDT and CDR2 is YYEEEE. CDR3 length: 14 residues. Trimming left V 3 bases short and J 2 bases short, with 11 bases between. This CDR3 is CASSSSPMNYGYTF. The CDR3 nucleotides are TGTGCCAGCAGCTCTAGCCCGATGAACTATGGCTACACCTTC.

This clonotype occurred a few times. V and J are TRBV11-2 and TRBJ1-6; D is perhaps TRBD1 (5 bases). This CDR3 is 15 amino acids long. Germline V gene sequence: CDR1 SGHAT, CDR2 FQNNGV. Trimming took 6 bases from V and 7 from J, leaving 16 bases between them. The CDR3 loop is CASSPGTELNSPLHF. The CDR3 DNA is TGTGCCAGCAGTCCAGGGACCGAATTAAATTCACCCCTCCACTTT.

This clonotype was seen repeatedly, ten times or more. J is TRBJ2-2 and V is TRBV4-3; D gene unclear. V lost 1 base and J 3 bases, leaving 9 bases between the germline ends. This CDR3 contains 15 residues. CDR1 is LGHNA, CDR2 YSLEER, per germline. The CDR3 here is CASSQVGLDTGELFF. DNA for the CDR3: TGCGCCAGCAGCCAAGTTGGTCTAGACACCGGGGAGCTGTTTTTT.

The chain has TRBV7-2 and TRBJ2-1, with a tentative D call TRBD2 (6 bases). The CDR3 covers 15 residues. In germline, CDR1 is SGHTA, CDR2 FQGNSA. With 5 bases removed from V and 1 base from J, the gap between germline ends came to 12 bases. The CDR3 region is CASSRPGVSYNEQFF. The DNA for the CDR3 is TGTGCCAGCAGCCGACCGGGAGTGTCCTACAATGAGCAGTTCTTC.

Ten or more counts support this clonotype. V usage is TRBV28 and J usage is TRBJ2-7, with no clear D. Germline V gene sequence: CDR1 MDHEN, CDR2 SYDVKM. The CDR3 contains 14 residues. The V gene lost 2 bases and the J gene lost 2 bases, with 10 bases spanning the gap. The CDR3 is CASSLVGGTYEQYF. The CDR3 bases are TGTGCCAGCAGTTTAGTAGGCGGCACCTACGAGCAGTACTTC.

This clonotype came up a few times. The chain is built from TRBV12-3 or TRBV12-4 and TRBJ2-2; 11 bases match TRBD2. This CDR3 is built from 15 residues. Unmatched junction bases numbered 4, after V lost 3 bases and J lost 7 bases. The CDR3 sequence: CASSFRLAGHGELFF. DNA for the CDR3: TGTGCCAGCAGTTTTCGACTAGCGGGGCACGGGGAGCTGTTTTTT.

The chain carries TRBV14 and TRBJ2-1, with D possibly matching TRBD2 (5 bases). Germline CDR1 SGHDN, CDR2 FVKESK. V lost 4 bases and J 3 bases, leaving 13 bases between the germline ends. This CDR3 comprises 15 residues. The DNA for the CDR3 is TGTGCCAGCAGCCGTGGTCTAGCCCGCTACAATGAGCAGTTCTTC. Protein sequence: CASSRGLARYNEQFF.

There are a few counts of this clonotype. The gene calls are TRBV7-6 and TRBJ1-4; no definite D call. The CDR3 extends over 13 amino acids. V shed 2 bases and J shed 8 bases, with 9 bases lying between them. Germline V CDR1 and CDR2: SGHVS, FNYEAQ. CDR3 bases: TGTGCCAGCAGCTTACTTACCCAGGAAAAACTGTTTTTT. It yields the protein CASSLLTQEKLFF.

As concerns this clonotype: The junction differs from germline at one of its ends, possibly a read error. The rearrangement uses TRBV29-1 and TRBJ2-7; maybe TRBD1 (8 bases). Germline-derived CDR1 and CDR2 are SQVTM and ANQGSEA. The CDR3 runs to 11 residues. CDR3 in DNA: TGCAGCGTTAGAGGCACAGGGGGGGTGGACTTC. Translation: CSVRGTGGVDF.

This clonotype was seen only a few times. The chain recombines TRBV29-1 with TRBJ1-1; D gene uncertain. The CDR3 extends over 10 amino acids. Germline CDR1 and CDR2: SQVTM and ANQGSEA. Trimming removed 7 bases from V and 7 bases from J, with 10 bases in between. The CDR3 loop reads CSARQVEAFF. CDR3 DNA: TGCAGCGCCCGGCAGGTTGAAGCTTTCTTT.

CDR3 loop: CASSAFPPDTQYF. In DNA, the CDR3 is TGTGCCAGCTCAGCGTTCCCACCAGATACGCAGTATTTT. V gene TRBV9 combines with J gene TRBJ2-3; D unresolved. V lost 7 bases and J lost 4, with 13 bases in between. From germline, CDR1 is SGDLS and CDR2 YYNGEE. CDR3 length equals 13 residues. The variable domain in full, with the rest retrieved from reference TRBV9 and TRBJ2-3, is DSGVTQTPKHLITATGQRVTLRCSPRSGDLSVYWYQQSLDQGLQFLIQYYNGEERAKGNILERFSAQQFPDLHSELNLSSLELGDSALYFCASSAFPPDTQYFGPGTRLTVL.

In this sample, this clonotype turned up many times. The rearrangement joins TRBV20-1 to TRBJ2-3; 9 nucleotides align to TRBD2. Germline assignment: CDR1 DFQATT and CDR2 SNEGSKA (reference sequence). This CDR3 region has 14 residues. V lost 3 bases to trimming and J lost 5 bases; unmatched junction nucleotides: 6. The chain's CDR3 is CSARVAGVVDTQYF. The DNA of the CDR3 is TGCAGTGCTAGGGTAGCGGGAGTGGTAGATACGCAGTATTTT.

The chain links TRBV7-2 to TRBJ2-1; TRBD2 agrees at 8 bases. The CDR3 covers 15 residues. Losses at the gene ends were 2 bases for V and 3 bases for J; bases not matched to a gene: 3. The V gene's germline CDR1 is SGHTA and CDR2 FQGNSA. The CDR3 sequence: CASSLRGGYYNEQFF. CDR3 DNA sequence: TGTGCCAGCAGCTTACGGGGGGGGTACTACAATGAGCAGTTCTTC. The full variable domain, completed using reference TRBV7-2 and TRBJ2-1, is GAGVSQSPSNKVTEKGKDVELRCDPISGHTALYWYRQSLGQGLEFLIYFQGNSAPDKSGLPSDRFSAERTGGSVSTLTIQRTQQEDSAVYLCASSLRGGYYNEQFFGPGTRLTVL.

Turning to this clonotype: An end of the junction differs from the germline gene, which may be a read error. The chain uses TRBV28 and TRBJ2-1, with 9 bases aligning to TRBD2. This CDR3 is 15 amino acids long. CDR1 is MDHEN and CDR2 is SYDVKM in the germline V gene. The CDR3 protein is CASSPSGNAYNEQLF. CDR3 DNA sequence: TGTGCCAGCAGTCCTAGCGGGAATGCCTACAATGAGCAGCTCTTC.

This clonotype was seen at least ten times. V gene TRBV10-3 combines with J gene TRBJ2-7, with 7 bases identical to TRBD2. The CDR3 is made up of 13 amino acids. V shed 10 bases and J 4 bases; nucleotides not matched to a gene: 10. Per germline, CDR1 ENHRY and CDR2 SYGVKD. CDR3 sequence (DNA): TGTGCCACCTCACTAGCTAGCGGATACGAGCAGTACTTC. This encodes CATSLASGYEQYF.

This clonotype was seen a few times. The chain recombines TRBV14 with TRBJ2-7; TRBD1 matches 9 bases. V lost 4 bases to trimming and J lost 6 bases; unmatched junction nucleotides: 7. The CDR3 has 14 residues. From germline, CDR1 is SGHDN and CDR2 FVKESK. The CDR3 DNA reads as TGTGCCAGCAGCCTGGGACAGGGTTTCAGCGAGCAGTACTTC. Protein: CASSLGQGFSEQYF.

This sequence joins TRBV12-3 or TRBV12-4 and TRBJ2-1; 8 bases fit TRBD2. With 2 bases clipped from V and 6 bases from J, the junction kept 3 bases outside the gene matches. This CDR3 has 14 residues. The CDR3 DNA reads as TGTGCCAGCAGTTTAAGGGGACTAGGCAATGAGCAGTTCTTC. Translating it yields CASSLRGLGNEQFF.

This clonotype was picked up many times. V and J are TRBV5-6 and TRBJ2-3; TRBD1 is a possible D gene (5 bases). CDR3 size: 16 residues. The V and J ends lost 4 bases and 4 bases respectively, with 19 bases between them. Looked up from germline, CDR1 is SGHDT and CDR2 is YYEEEE. CDR3: CASSPQGLTGADTQYF. The CDR3 DNA reads TGTGCCAGCAGCCCCCAGGGCCTTACTGGGGCAGATACGCAGTATTTT.

The table lists this clonotype with many counts. V and J are TRBV7-8 and TRBJ2-2, with TRBD1 matching over 9 bases. This CDR3 is 15 amino acids long. CDR1 is SGHVS and CDR2 is FQNEAQ in the germline V gene. Germline trimming cut 5 bases from V and 5 bases from J; bases unmatched to any gene: 6. The CDR3 nucleotides are TGTGCCAGCAGCCCGACGGGACAGGGTACCGGGGAGCTGTTTTTT. Translated, it gives CASSPTGQGTGELFF.

This clonotype was observed a handful of times. The chain joins TRBV30 to TRBJ2-3, with 11 bases matching TRBD2. The CDR3 covers 16 residues. Germline assignment: CDR1 GTSNPN and CDR2 SVGIG (reference sequence). The V gene end was trimmed by 4 bases and the J gene end by 2 bases; junction bases not matched to a gene: 8. Here the CDR3 DNA reads TGTGCCTGGACCTTCGGGACTAGCGGACTCACAGATACGCAGTATTTT. Amino acid sequence: CAWTFGTSGLTDTQYF. The full variable domain, its missing parts supplied by reference TRBV30 and TRBJ2-3, is SQTIHQWPATLVQPVGSPLSLECTVEGTSNPNLYWYRQAAGRGLQLLFYSVGIGQISSEVPQNLSASRPQDRQFILSSKKLLLSDSGFYLCAWTFGTSGLTDTQYFGPGTRLTVL.

This clonotype was seen a few times. The chain recombines TRBV23-1 with TRBJ2-5; D gene ambiguous. TRBV23-1 is labeled an ORF, and its function is uncertain. Trimming pared 0 bases from V and 6 bases from J, leaving 11 bases between. The CDR3 covers 14 residues. The CDR3: CASSQSGPVKTQYF. In DNA, the CDR3 is TGCGCCAGCAGTCAATCTGGCCCCGTTAAGACCCAGTACTTC.